This T cell receptor beta chain was identified in a study of blood T cell repertoires in COVID-19. The CDR3 has 15 amino acids. CDR1 and CDR2 from the germline V gene are SGHTA and FQGNSA. Trimming took off 1 base at V and 4 bases at J, with 11 bases between the two ends. In the source study's methods: Cell counts per sample came from amplifying reference gene primers. Sequencing used immunoSEQ multiplex PCR; TCRdb keeps in-frame clones, though not all of them. D and trimming were read from the DNA, whereas the V and J calls and clone size are those reported in that table. The sample records 120,000 to 150,000 clones, approximately 87% being singletons.

The source is a woman aged 45-60 years with active or convalescent COVID-19. The chain carries TRBV7-2 and TRBJ1-3; D unresolved. The sequenced sample was peripheral blood. The CDR3 DNA reads as TGTGCCAGCAGCTTAGTCAGAAGTTTGGGAAACACCATATATTTT. It encodes CASSLVRSLGNTIYF.